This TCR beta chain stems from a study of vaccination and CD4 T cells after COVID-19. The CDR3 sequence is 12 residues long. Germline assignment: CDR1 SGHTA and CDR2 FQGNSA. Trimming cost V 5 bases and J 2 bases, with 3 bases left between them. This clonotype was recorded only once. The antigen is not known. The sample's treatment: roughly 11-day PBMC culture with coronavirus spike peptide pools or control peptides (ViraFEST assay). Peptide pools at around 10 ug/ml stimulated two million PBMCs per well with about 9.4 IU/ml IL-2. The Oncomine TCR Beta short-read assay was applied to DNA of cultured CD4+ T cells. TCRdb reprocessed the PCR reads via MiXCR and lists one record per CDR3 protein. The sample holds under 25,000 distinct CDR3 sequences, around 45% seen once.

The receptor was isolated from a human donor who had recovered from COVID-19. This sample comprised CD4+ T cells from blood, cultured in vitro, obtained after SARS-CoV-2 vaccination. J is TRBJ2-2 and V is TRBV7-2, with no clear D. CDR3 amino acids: CASSPNTGELFF. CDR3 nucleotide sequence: TGTGCCAGCAGCCCAAACACCGGGGAGCTGTTTTTT.